This entry lists 22 T cell receptor beta chains sequenced from one sample in a study of T cell changes during pregnancy in multiple sclerosis (dated by TCRdb to between 2018 and 2021). The method behind the library was the immunoSEQ multiplex PCR assay. Here the immuneACCESS table is served through TCRdb, limited to in-frame sequences with V and J called. Missing clones are a known gap in these copies; in checked studies unresolved V genes cover under half, and the rest lacks a known reason. The sample includes under 75,000 clones, with more than 85% observed a single time. The leading ten clones occupy about 2% of the sample. This specimen was peripheral blood, taken in the first trimester of pregnancy. The receptor set was obtained from a female donor with multiple sclerosis, enrolled in a pregnancy study.

The chain uses TRBV15 and TRBJ2-5, with D unresolved. Germline V CDR1 and CDR2: LNHNV, YYDKDF (reference sequence). The V gene lost 0 bases and the J gene lost 2 bases, with 7 bases spanning the gap. This CDR3 comprises 14 residues. For the CDR3, the DNA is TGTGCCACCAGCAGAGATCACAGACAAGAGACCCAGTACTTC. Translated: CATSRDHRQETQYF.

The chain combines TRBV5-8 with TRBJ2-1, with D uncertain. This CDR3 comprises 17 residues. Trimming stripped 3 bases from V and 2 bases from J, with 18 bases between. Germline V gene sequence: CDR1 SGHTS, CDR2 YDEGEE. The DNA for the CDR3 is TGTGCCAGCAGCTCTACTCTCGTCCTGCCTACCTACAATGAGCAGTTCTTC. Translating gives CASSSTLVLPTYNEQFF.

This chain joins TRBV5-1 and TRBJ1-3; perhaps TRBD1 as D (6 bases). Trimming removed 5 bases at V and 4 bases at J, with 13 bases between. CDR3 length: 14 residues. Germline-derived CDR1 and CDR2 are SGHRS and YFSETQ. CDR3 DNA sequence: TGCGCCAGCAGGGTACAGGGTGACGGAAACACCATATATTTT. This sequence encodes CASRVQGDGNTIYF.

V usage is TRBV30 and J usage is TRBJ2-7; 8 bases line up with TRBD2. This CDR3 has 13 amino acids. Germline V gene sequence: CDR1 GTSNPN, CDR2 SVGIG (reference sequence). J lost 5 bases, V lost 0 bases, and 3 bases had no gene match. The CDR3 DNA sequence: TGTGCCTGGAGTGTAGCGGGAGTACACGAGCAGTACTTC. As protein: CAWSVAGVHEQYF.

This clone came up once. The CDR3 DNA follows: TGTGCCAGTAGTATTGGACTAGCGGGAGGCTCTGGGGCCAACGTCCTGACTTTC. Translating it yields CASSIGLAGGSGANVLTF. The V call is TRBV19, the J call TRBJ2-6; 14 nucleotides agree with TRBD2. The CDR3 has 18 residues. CDR1 is LNHDA, CDR2 SQIVND, per germline (reference sequence). V dropped 3 bases and J dropped 0; count of bases not matched to a gene: 1.

This chain links TRBV6-4 with TRBJ1-6; D is undetermined. Trimming left V 7 bases short and J 3 bases short, with 7 bases between. The CDR3 contains 13 residues. Germline values: CDR1 MRHNA, CDR2 SNTAGT. The CDR3 loop reads CASNRDYNSPLHF. As DNA, the CDR3 is TGTGCCAGCAACCGGGACTATAATTCACCCCTCCACTTT.

This chain uses TRBV28 with TRBJ2-1; D is perhaps TRBD1 (6 bases). The CDR3 spans 17 residues. Deletions cut 5 bases from V and 2 bases from J, with 19 bases between. Germline assignment: CDR1 MDHEN and CDR2 SYDVKM. In DNA form, the CDR3 reads TGTGCCAGCAGTACACACCGACAGGTCATTCCCTACAATGAGCAGTTCTTC. This encodes CASSTHRQVIPYNEQFF.

This chain links TRBV6-5 with TRBJ1-1; D call uncertain. The CDR3 extends over 15 amino acids. Germline V CDR1 and CDR2: MNHEY, SVGAGI. Trimming took off 2 bases at V and 4 bases at J, with 14 bases between the two ends. The CDR3 protein is CASSYNSGVGTEAFF. CDR3 nucleotide sequence: TGTGCCAGCAGTTACAATTCGGGTGTGGGCACTGAAGCTTTCTTT.

This clone has a single count. The chain is built from TRBV7-4 and TRBJ2-7, with 12 positions matching TRBD2. The CDR3 length is 15 residues. Germline CDR1 is SGHVT and CDR2 is SQSDAQ. Germline trimming cut 5 bases from V and 3 bases from J; bases unmatched to any gene: 5. Here the CDR3 DNA reads TGTGCCAGCAGCCTAGGACTAGCGGGAATCTACGAGCAGTACTTC. This codes for CASSLGLAGIYEQYF.

The chain uses TRBV6-5 and TRBJ1-2; TRBD1 might be the D (6 bases). Germline V gives CDR1 MNHEY, CDR2 SVGAGI. CDR3 length: 13 amino acids. Trimming removed 8 bases from V and 4 bases from J, with 14 bases in between. The CDR3: CASAIQGLYGYTF. For the CDR3, the DNA is TGTGCCAGCGCAATACAGGGCCTCTATGGCTACACCTTC.

V and J are TRBV30 and TRBJ1-3; a weak D match, TRBD1 (5 bases). The germline V and J ends were trimmed by 2 bases and 0 bases, with 5 bases remaining between them. This CDR3 has 13 amino acids. Looked up from germline, CDR1 is GTSNPN and CDR2 is SVGIG (reference sequence). As DNA, the CDR3 is TGTGCCTGGAGTAGGGGCTCTGGAAACACCATATATTTT. It codes for CAWSRGSGNTIYF. The full variable domain, with the rest looked up from reference TRBV30 and TRBJ1-3, is SQTIHQWPATLVQPVGSPLSLECTVEGTSNPNLYWYRQAAGRGLQLLFYSVGIGQISSEVPQNLSASRPQDRQFILSSKKLLLSDSGFYLCAWSRGSGNTIYFGEGSWLTVV.

The rearrangement uses TRBV5-1 and TRBJ1-1; no clear D gene. This CDR3 spans 14 amino acids. Per germline, CDR1 SGHRS and CDR2 YFSETQ. Trimming cost V 4 bases and J 0 bases, with 10 bases left between them. The CDR3 bases are TGCGCCAGCAGCACCGGGAACATGAACACTGAAGCTTTCTTT. Translation gives CASSTGNMNTEAFF.

The rearrangement uses TRBV19 and TRBJ2-3, with TRBD2 as a possible D gene (6 bases). The CDR3 consists of 14 residues. Germline assignment: CDR1 LNHDA and CDR2 SQIVND (reference sequence). The germline V and J ends were trimmed by 6 bases and 1 base, with 11 bases remaining between them. This CDR3 reads CASRGRGGTDTQYF. The DNA of the CDR3 is TGTGCCAGTAGAGGGCGGGGAGGCACAGATACGCAGTATTTT.

This rearrangement joins TRBV7-9 to TRBJ2-2; 14 bases map to TRBD2. CDR1 and CDR2 (germline): SEHNR, FQNEAQ (reference sequence). The CDR3 spans 18 residues. V shed 3 bases, J shed 5 bases, and the junction held 8 bases outside the gene matches. The CDR3 protein is CASSFRRLAGGRTGELFF. In DNA, the CDR3 is TGTGCCAGCAGCTTCCGTAGACTAGCGGGAGGGCGAACCGGGGAGCTGTTTTTT.

The chain employs TRBV27 and TRBJ2-3; 7 bases align to TRBD2. Germline loops: CDR1 MNHEY, CDR2 SMNVEV (reference sequence). V gave up 1 base and J gave up 2 bases; unmatched junction bases: 3. This CDR3 region has 15 residues. This CDR3 reads CASSLYSGYTDTQYF. CDR3 sequence (DNA): TGTGCCAGCAGTTTATATAGCGGGTACACAGATACGCAGTATTTT.

The rearrangement joins TRBV7-3 to TRBJ1-1; D is possibly TRBD1 (5 bases). Trimming cost V 1 base and J 4 bases, with 7 bases left between them. CDR1 SGHTA and CDR2 FQGTGA come from the germline V gene. This CDR3 comprises 13 residues. DNA for the CDR3: TGTGCCAGCAGCTTAAACAGGTTCACTGAAGCTTTCTTT. Translating it yields CASSLNRFTEAFF. The full variable domain, with the rest looked up from reference TRBV7-3 and TRBJ1-1, is GAGVSQTPSNKVTEKGKYVELRCDPISGHTALYWYRQSLGQGPEFLIYFQGTGAADDSGLPNDRFFAVRPEGSVSTLKIQRTERGDSAVYLCASSLNRFTEAFFGQGTRLTVV.

The chain joins TRBV10-3 to TRBJ1-1; TRBD1 matches at 8 bases. Germline V gives CDR1 ENHRY, CDR2 SYGVKD. CDR3 length equals 13 residues. V shed 6 bases and J 1 base; nucleotides not matched to a gene: 1. The CDR3 loop reads CAIRGQGNTEAFF. In DNA, the CDR3 is TGTGCCATCAGAGGACAGGGGAACACTGAAGCTTTCTTT.

The chain has TRBV5-1 and TRBJ2-1, with 11 bases aligning to TRBD2. The V and J ends lost 4 bases and 0 bases, in that order; junction bases with no gene match: 15. Germline V lookup: CDR1 SGHRS, CDR2 YFSETQ. This CDR3 spans 20 amino acids. This CDR3 is CASSPSGTSGEDSSYNEQFF. CDR3 in DNA: TGCGCCAGCAGCCCCTCCGGGACTAGCGGAGAGGATAGCTCCTACAATGAGCAGTTCTTC.

The chain carries TRBV27 and TRBJ2-7; 7 bases line up with TRBD2. Germline V gives CDR1 MNHEY, CDR2 SMNVEV (reference sequence). The ends lost 5 bases at V and 2 bases at J; junction bases unmatched: 3. This CDR3 contains 13 residues. As DNA, the CDR3 is TGTGCCAGCAGTGGGGACTATACCTACGAGCAGTACTTC. This sequence encodes CASSGDYTYEQYF.

This chain uses TRBV11-1 with TRBJ2-1; D is possibly TRBD1 (5 bases). The germline gives CDR1 SGHAT, CDR2 FQDESV (reference sequence). CDR3 length: 14 amino acids. V was clipped by 6 bases and J by 3 bases, with 12 bases between them. The CDR3 DNA sequence: TGTGCCAGCAGGCAGACCGACAGCTACAATGAGCAGTTCTTC. As protein: CASRQTDSYNEQFF.

In nucleotides, the CDR3 is TGTGCCAGCAGCGCACCTACCGGGGTTTCCTACGAGCAGTACTTC. Its protein is CASSAPTGVSYEQYF. The rearrangement links TRBV7-9 to TRBJ2-7; the D gene is possibly TRBD2 (5 bases). V dropped 5 bases and J dropped 1 base, with 15 bases sitting between them. The germline V gene has CDR1 SEHNR and CDR2 FQNEAQ (reference sequence). The CDR3 has 15 amino acids.

J is TRBJ1-1 and V is TRBV27; D is unclear. In germline, CDR1 is MNHEY, CDR2 SMNVEV (reference sequence). The V end was cut by 3 bases, the J end by 3 bases, with 8 bases between. The CDR3 loop spans 13 amino acids. In nucleotides, the CDR3 is TGTGCCAGCAGTTTTTACGGGGACACTGAAGCTTTCTTT. This codes for CASSFYGDTEAFF.